This T cell receptor (beta chain) derives from a study of identical twins. V was trimmed by 0 bases and J by 5 bases, leaving 19 bases between them. Germline CDR1 is LGHDT and CDR2 is YNNKEL (reference sequence). The CDR3 is 17 residues long. One entry per CDR3 protein results from TCRdb running MiXCR on the 5' RACE reads. The table lists 450,000 to 500,000 distinct CDR3 sequences, around 15% of them singletons. In its sample, this clonotype was seen a few times. This same sample was also taken into another study, of yellow fever vaccine responses in identical twins.

V is TRBV3-1 and J is TRBJ2-5, with D possibly matching TRBD2 (5 bases). The TCR sequence derives from a woman between 18 and 29 years old in good health. The sample comprised CD4+ T cells sorted from blood. The CDR3 nucleotides read TGTGCCAGCAGCCAAGATGGTACTTCGGGGTTGAGGGAGACCCAGTACTTC. This gives the protein CASSQDGTSGLRETQYF.